The rows below give T cell receptor beta chains drawn from one sample of a study of CD8 T cells in Susac syndrome. Each CDR3 protein gets one entry after TCRdb re-called the immunoSEQ multiplex PCR reads with MiXCR. This repertoire shows 100,000 or so distinct CDR3 sequences, roughly 91% found once; its top ten account for roughly 0.14%. Sequenced material: CD4+ T cells from PBMCs. The receptors come from a human donor in good health. Both conserved end residues are part of each CDR3. D genes are given only for firm matches. Size is omitted from some rows. Given values are once, few, many or a class for expanded clones.

TRBJ1-1 | TRBV30 | - | - | CAWSGRTDTEAFF | TGTGCCTGGAGCGGAAGGACCGACACTGAAGCTTTCTTT
TRBJ2-3 | TRBV29-1 | - | TRBD2 | CSVGTSGVMDTQYF | TGCAGCGTGGGGACTAGCGGGGTGATGGATACGCAGTATTTT
TRBJ2-2 | TRBV20-1 | - | - | CSARAGRNTGELFF | TGCAGTGCTAGAGCCGGACGGAACACCGGGGAGCTGTTTTTT
TRBJ1-4 | TRBV7-9 | - | - | CASSLNGLDEKLFF | TGTGCCAGCAGCTTGAATGGGCTCGATGAAAAACTGTTTTTT
TRBJ2-5 | TRBV20-1 | - | - | CSAGTGPQYF | TGCAGTGCTGGGACCGGCCCCCAGTACTTC
TRBJ2-2 | TRBV24-1 | - | - | CATSPGGQGNTGELFF | TGTGCCACCTCCCCGGGTGGGCAGGGAAACACCGGGGAGCTGTTTTTT
TRBJ2-7 | TRBV29-1 | - | - | CSVSTGGAYEQYF | TGCAGCGTCTCGACCGGGGGAGCCTACGAGCAGTACTTC
TRBJ2-7 | TRBV20-1 | - | TRBD2 | CSASASGGYYEQYF | TGCAGTGCGTCCGCTAGCGGGGGCTACTACGAGCAGTACTTC
TRBJ1-1 | TRBV4-3 | few | TRBD1 | CASSQGRGTEAFF | TGCGCCAGCAGCCAAGGCAGGGGGACCGAAGCTTTCTTT
TRBJ1-1 | TRBV6-1 | - | - | CASSELPTGVNTEAFF | TGTGCCAGCAGTGAACTTCCGACAGGCGTGAACACTGAAGCTTTCTTT
TRBJ2-7 | TRBV2 | - | - | CASSVLGLNYEQYF | TGTGCCAGCAGTGTTTTGGGCCTCAACTACGAGCAGTACTTC
TRBJ2-7 | TRBV5-1 | - | TRBD1 | CASSSDRGFTEQYF | TGCGCCAGCAGCTCAGACAGGGGATTTACGGAGCAGTACTTC
TRBJ2-7 | TRBV19 | once | - | CASTGRGQNSYEQYF | TGTGCCAGTACGGGGAGGGGACAGAACTCCTACGAGCAGTACTTC
TRBJ1-1 | TRBV5-6 | - | - | CASSPITVMNTEAFF | TGTGCCAGCAGCCCAATCACGGTCATGAACACTGAAGCTTTCTTT
TRBJ1-5 | TRBV15 | - | - | CATSPLHQPQHF | TGTGCCACCAGTCCCCTTCATCAGCCCCAGCATTTT
TRBJ2-1 | TRBV5-1 | - | - | CASSSGLTANNEQFF | TGCGCCAGCAGCTCGGGACTTACGGCCAACAATGAGCAGTTCTTC
TRBJ2-7 | TRBV7-2 | once | TRBD1 | CASKRGQGSYEQYF | TGTGCCAGTAAACGTGGACAGGGATCCTACGAGCAGTACTTC
TRBJ2-2 | TRBV9 | - | - | CASSVGGTGPGTGELFF | TGTGCCAGCAGCGTAGGGGGAACAGGGCCCGGCACCGGGGAGCTGTTTTTT
TRBJ2-1 | TRBV19 | - | TRBD1 | CASSPDRGEQFF | TGTGCCAGTAGTCCTGACAGGGGCGAGCAGTTCTTC
TRBJ1-5 | TRBV20-1 | - | - | CSARQGQPQHF | TGCAGTGCTAGACAGGGGCAGCCCCAGCATTTT
TRBJ2-7 | TRBV5-1 | once | TRBD2 | CASSVGTSGSLYEQYF | TGCGCCAGCAGCGTGGGGACTAGCGGGAGTCTCTACGAGCAGTACTTC
TRBJ2-5 | TRBV13 | once | - | CASSLSRRAAETQYF | TGTGCCAGCAGCCTATCCCGGCGGGCGGCGGAGACCCAGTACTTC
TRBJ1-1 | TRBV28 | - | - | CASILAPGAPRTEAFF | TGTGCCAGCATTCTCGCCCCAGGGGCGCCGCGCACTGAAGCTTTCTTT
TRBJ2-3 | TRBV29-1 | - | TRBD2 | CSVVPGGSFDTQYF | TGCAGCGTTGTCCCCGGCGGGAGCTTCGATACGCAGTATTTT
TRBJ1-2 | TRBV7-6 | - | TRBD1 | CASSSTGDGYTF | TGTGCCAGCAGCTCGACAGGGGATGGCTACACCTTC